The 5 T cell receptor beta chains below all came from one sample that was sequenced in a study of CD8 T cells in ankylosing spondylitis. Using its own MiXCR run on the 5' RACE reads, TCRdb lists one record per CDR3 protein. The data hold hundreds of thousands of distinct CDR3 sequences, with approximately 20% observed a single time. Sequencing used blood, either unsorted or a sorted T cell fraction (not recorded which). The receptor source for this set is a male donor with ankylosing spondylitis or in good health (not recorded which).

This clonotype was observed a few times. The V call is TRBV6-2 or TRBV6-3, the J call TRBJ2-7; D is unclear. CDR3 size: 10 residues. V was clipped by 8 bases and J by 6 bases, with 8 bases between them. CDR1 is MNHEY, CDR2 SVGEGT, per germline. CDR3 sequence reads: CASGLSEQYF. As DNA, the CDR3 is TGTGCCAGCGGTCTGAGCGAGCAGTACTTC.

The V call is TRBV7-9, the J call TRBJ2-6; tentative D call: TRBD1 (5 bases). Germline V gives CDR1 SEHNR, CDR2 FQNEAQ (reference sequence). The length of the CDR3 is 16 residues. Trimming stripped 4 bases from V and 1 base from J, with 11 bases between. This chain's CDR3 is CASSSLRQSGANVLTF. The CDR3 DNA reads TGTGCCAGCAGCTCTCTTAGACAGTCTGGGGCCAACGTCCTGACTTTC.

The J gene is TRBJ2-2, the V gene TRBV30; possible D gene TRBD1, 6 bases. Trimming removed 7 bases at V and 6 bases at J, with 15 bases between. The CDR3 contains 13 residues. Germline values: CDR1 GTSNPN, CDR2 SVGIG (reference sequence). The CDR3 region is CAFDSAGAGELFF. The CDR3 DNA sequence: TGTGCCTTCGATTCCGCAGGGGCCGGGGAGCTGTTTTTT.

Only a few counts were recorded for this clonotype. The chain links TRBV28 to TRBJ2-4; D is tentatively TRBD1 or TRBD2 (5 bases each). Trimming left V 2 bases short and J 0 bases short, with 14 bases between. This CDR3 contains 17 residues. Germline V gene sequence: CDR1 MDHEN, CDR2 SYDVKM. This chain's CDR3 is CASSLDGTLVAKNIQYF. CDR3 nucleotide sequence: TGTGCCAGCAGTTTAGACGGGACCCTAGTAGCCAAAAACATTCAGTACTTC.

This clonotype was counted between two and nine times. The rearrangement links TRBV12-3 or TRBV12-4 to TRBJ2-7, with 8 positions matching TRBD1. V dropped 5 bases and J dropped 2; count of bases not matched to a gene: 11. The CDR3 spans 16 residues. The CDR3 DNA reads TGTGCCAGCAGTCTACCCTCAGGACAGGGACCCTACGAGCAGTACTTC. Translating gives CASSLPSGQGPYEQYF.